This TCR beta chain was documented in a study of T cell changes during pregnancy in multiple sclerosis. CDR1 is SGHDT, CDR2 YYEEEE, per germline. The CDR3 runs to 15 residues. V lost 2 bases and J lost 0, with 11 bases in between. The assay was immunoSEQ multiplex PCR, and TCRdb's table has in-frame clones only and misses some. The table records about 31,000 clones, roughly 90% of them present only once. This TCR was recovered from a female donor with multiple sclerosis, enrolled in a pregnancy study. This chain connects TRBV5-6 to TRBJ1-1; D gene ambiguous. The sample here was CD8+ T cells from peripheral blood mononuclear cells, taken before pregnancy. The CDR3 here is CASSLVRSLNTEAFF. The DNA for the CDR3 is TGTGCCAGCAGCTTAGTCCGCAGTTTGAACACTGAAGCTTTCTTT.